This T cell receptor (beta chain) was obtained from a study of T cell responses to AZD1222 COVID-19 vaccine. General study results and limits: Clonal diversity may have been underestimated in mostly white British donors.

Comment on this clone: The antigen remains undetermined.

Profiled with immunoSEQ multiplex PCR; TCRdb holds only in-frame clones, not every one. The table shows 70,000 or so clones, with about nine tenths occurring only once. V was shortened by 2 bases and J by 8 bases, with 6 bases between the two germline ends. The CDR3 contains 11 residues. Looked up from germline, CDR1 is SGHAT and CDR2 is FQDESV (reference sequence). This sequence originates from an adult in good health. Sequenced here: peripheral blood, sampled on day 0 of AZD1222 vaccination. The chain couples TRBV11-1 to TRBJ1-1; D remains ambiguous. The CDR3 bases are TGTGCCAGCAGCTTACCCGGGGAAGCTTTCTTT. Protein sequence: CASSLPGEAFF.